This section outlines one T cell receptor (beta chain) sequence together with its context. Germline values: CDR1 LGHNA, CDR2 YSLEER. The CDR3 covers 15 residues. Trimming pared 0 bases from V and 3 bases from J, leaving 9 bases between. This specimen belongs to a study of blood T cell repertoires in COVID-19. Study-wide background: The United States, Italy and Spain provided the acute and convalescent COVID-19 samples. T cells, B-cell-depleted T cells, or PBMCs provided the cDNA or gDNA that served as material.

Original processing methods: Amplifying reference gene primers gave estimates of nucleated cell counts. The protocol was immunoSEQ multiplex PCR, while the TCRdb copy is restricted to in-frame clones and leaves out a portion. V, J and clone size are those of that table, while D and trimming were read from the DNA. Among around 170,000 clones listed, about 86% were seen once. The genes are TRBV4-3 and TRBJ1-3; D call uncertain. The sample was peripheral blood. This clonotype originated in a man aged 45-65 years with active or convalescent COVID-19. The CDR3 region is CASSQDRSGGNTIYF. CDR3 nucleotides: TGCGCCAGCAGCCAAGATCGGTCAGGTGGAAACACCATATATTTT.